This T cell receptor beta chain comes out of a study of blood T cell repertoires in COVID-19. How the authors handled the data: From reference gene primer amplification, estimates of nucleated cell counts were derived. Only in-frame clones appear in the TCRdb table, and some are missing; sequencing was by immunoSEQ multiplex PCR. Clonal size and the V and J genes are those of that table, whereas D and trimming came from the DNA. The data contain 75,000 to 100,000 clones, around 86% of them singletons. The CDR3 is 16 residues long. Germline values: CDR1 SGHNT, CDR2 YENEEA. The V end lost 5 bases, the J end lost 1 base, and 15 bases lay between the germline ends.

Specimen: peripheral blood. The chain carries TRBV11-3 and TRBJ2-1; D might be TRBD2 (6 bases). The TCR was taken from a woman aged 80 or over with acute or convalescent COVID-19. The CDR3 nucleotides are TGTGCCAGCAGCCCACGTAGCGGACTTTCCTACAATGAGCAGTTCTTC. Its translation: CASSPRSGLSYNEQFF.